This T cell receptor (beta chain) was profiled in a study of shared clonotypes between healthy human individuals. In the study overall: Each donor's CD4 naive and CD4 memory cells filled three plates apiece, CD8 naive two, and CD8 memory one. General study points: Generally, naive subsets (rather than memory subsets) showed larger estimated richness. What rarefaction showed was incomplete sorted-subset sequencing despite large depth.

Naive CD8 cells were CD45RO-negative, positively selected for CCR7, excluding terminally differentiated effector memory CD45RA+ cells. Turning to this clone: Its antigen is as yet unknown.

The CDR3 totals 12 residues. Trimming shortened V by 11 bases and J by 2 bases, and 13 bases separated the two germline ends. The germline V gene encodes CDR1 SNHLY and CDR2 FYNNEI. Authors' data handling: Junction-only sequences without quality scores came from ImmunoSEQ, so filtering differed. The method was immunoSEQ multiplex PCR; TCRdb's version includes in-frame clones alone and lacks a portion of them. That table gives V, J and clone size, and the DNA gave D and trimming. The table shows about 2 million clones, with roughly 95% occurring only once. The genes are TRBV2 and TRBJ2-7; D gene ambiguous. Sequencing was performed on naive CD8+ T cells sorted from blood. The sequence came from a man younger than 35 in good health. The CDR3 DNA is TGTGCCCTACTACTCGATGCCTACGAGCAGTACTTC. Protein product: CALLLDAYEQYF.